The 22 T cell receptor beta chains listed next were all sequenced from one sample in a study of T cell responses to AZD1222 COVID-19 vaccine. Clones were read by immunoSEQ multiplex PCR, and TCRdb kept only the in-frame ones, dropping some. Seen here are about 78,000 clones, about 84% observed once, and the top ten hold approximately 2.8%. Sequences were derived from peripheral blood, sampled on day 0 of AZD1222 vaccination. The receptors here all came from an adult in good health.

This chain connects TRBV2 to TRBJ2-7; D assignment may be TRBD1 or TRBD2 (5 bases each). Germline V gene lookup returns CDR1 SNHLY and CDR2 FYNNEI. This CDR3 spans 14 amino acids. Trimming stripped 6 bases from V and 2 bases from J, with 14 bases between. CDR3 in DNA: TGTGCCAGCAGCGCCGTGGGACCGCCCTACGAGCAGTACTTC. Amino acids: CASSAVGPPYEQYF. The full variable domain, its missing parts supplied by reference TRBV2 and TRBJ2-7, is EPEVTQTPSHQVTQMGQEVILRCVPISNHLYFYWYRQILGQKVEFLVSFYNNEISEKSEIFDDQFSVERPDGSNFTLKIRSTKLEDSAMYFCASSAVGPPYEQYFGPGTRLTVT.

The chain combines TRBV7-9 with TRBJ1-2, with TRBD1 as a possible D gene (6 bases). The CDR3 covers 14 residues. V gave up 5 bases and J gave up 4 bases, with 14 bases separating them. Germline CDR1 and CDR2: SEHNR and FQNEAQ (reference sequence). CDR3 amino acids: CASSPGQTSYGYTF. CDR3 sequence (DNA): TGTGCCAGCAGCCCCGGACAGACCTCCTATGGCTACACCTTC.

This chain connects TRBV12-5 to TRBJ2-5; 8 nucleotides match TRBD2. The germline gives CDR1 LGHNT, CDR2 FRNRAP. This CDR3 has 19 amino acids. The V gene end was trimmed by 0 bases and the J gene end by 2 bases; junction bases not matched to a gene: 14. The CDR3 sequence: CASGLVTGREGRPQETQYF. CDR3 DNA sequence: TGTGCTAGTGGTTTGGTAACTGGTCGGGAGGGCCGTCCACAAGAGACCCAGTACTTC.

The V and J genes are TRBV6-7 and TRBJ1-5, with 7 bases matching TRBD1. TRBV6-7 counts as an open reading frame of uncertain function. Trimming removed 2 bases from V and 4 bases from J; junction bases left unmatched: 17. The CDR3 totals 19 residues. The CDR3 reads CASSYPVPRQGPGNQPQHF. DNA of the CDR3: TGTGCCAGCAGTTACCCCGTTCCCCGACAGGGTCCAGGAAATCAGCCCCAGCATTTT.

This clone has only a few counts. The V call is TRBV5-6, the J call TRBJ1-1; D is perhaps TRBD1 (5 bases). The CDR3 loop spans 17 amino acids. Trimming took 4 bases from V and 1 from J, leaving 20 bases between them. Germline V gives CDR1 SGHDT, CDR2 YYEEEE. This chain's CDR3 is CASSRRGGGWWNTEAFF. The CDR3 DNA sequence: TGTGCCAGCAGCCGTCGGGGTGGGGGATGGTGGAACACTGAAGCTTTCTTT.

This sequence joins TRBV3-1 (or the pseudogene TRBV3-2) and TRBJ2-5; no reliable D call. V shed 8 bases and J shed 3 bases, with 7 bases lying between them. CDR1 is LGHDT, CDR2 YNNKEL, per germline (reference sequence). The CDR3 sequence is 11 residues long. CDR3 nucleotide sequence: TGTGCCAGCGGGCTGAAAGAGACCCAGTACTTC. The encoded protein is CASGLKETQYF.

This chain's CDR3 is CSVVSVGLNTEAFF. The CDR3 nucleotides are TGCAGCGTTGTTTCCGTGGGACTGAACACTGAAGCTTTCTTT. The chain employs TRBV29-1 and TRBJ1-1, with D perhaps matching TRBD1 (5 bases). The germline gives CDR1 SQVTM, CDR2 ANQGSEA. The CDR3 totals 14 residues. Between the trimmed V and J ends, which lost 4 bases and 0 bases, there was a span of 12 bases.

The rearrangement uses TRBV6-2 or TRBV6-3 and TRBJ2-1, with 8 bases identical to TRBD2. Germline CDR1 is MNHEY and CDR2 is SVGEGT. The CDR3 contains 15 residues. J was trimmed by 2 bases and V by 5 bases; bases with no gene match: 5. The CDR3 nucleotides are TGTGCCAGCAGTCTCACTAGCGGACCCTACAATGAGCAGTTCTTC. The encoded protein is CASSLTSGPYNEQFF.

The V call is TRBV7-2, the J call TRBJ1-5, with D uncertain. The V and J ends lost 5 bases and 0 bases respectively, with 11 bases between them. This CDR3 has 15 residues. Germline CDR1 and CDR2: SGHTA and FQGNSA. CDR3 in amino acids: CASSDTGLSNQPQHF. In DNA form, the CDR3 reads TGTGCCAGCAGCGACACGGGCCTTAGCAATCAGCCCCAGCATTTT.

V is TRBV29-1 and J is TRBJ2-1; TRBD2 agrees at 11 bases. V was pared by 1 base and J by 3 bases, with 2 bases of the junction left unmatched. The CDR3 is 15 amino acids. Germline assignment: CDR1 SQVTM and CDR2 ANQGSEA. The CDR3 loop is CSVEGLAGNYNEQFF. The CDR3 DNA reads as TGCAGCGTTGAAGGACTAGCGGGAAACTACAATGAGCAGTTCTTC.

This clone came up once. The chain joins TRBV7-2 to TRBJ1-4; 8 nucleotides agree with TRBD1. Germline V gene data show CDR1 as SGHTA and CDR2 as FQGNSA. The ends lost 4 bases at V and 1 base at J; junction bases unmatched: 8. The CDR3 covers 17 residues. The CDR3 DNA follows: TGTGCCAGCAGCTCGCGACAGGGGTTCCTAACTAATGAAAAACTGTTTTTT. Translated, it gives CASSSRQGFLTNEKLFF.

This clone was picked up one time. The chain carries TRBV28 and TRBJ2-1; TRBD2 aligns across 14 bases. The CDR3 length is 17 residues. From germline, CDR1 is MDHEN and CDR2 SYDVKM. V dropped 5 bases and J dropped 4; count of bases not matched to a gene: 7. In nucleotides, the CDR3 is TGTGCCAGCAGTCCGGGACTAGCGGGAGCCTCTTACAATGAGCAGTTCTTC. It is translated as CASSPGLAGASYNEQFF.

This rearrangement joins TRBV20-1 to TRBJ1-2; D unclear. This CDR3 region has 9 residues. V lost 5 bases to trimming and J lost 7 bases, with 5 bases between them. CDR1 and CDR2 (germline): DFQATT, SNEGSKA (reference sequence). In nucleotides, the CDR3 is TGCAGTGCTTTTATTGGCTACACCTTC. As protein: CSAFIGYTF.

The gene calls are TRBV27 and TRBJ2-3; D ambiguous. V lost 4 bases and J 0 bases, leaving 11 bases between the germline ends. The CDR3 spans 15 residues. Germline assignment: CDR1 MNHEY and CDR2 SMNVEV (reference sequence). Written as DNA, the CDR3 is TGTGCCAGCAGTTCGCGTGAAACTAGCACAGATACGCAGTATTTT. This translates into CASSSRETSTDTQYF.

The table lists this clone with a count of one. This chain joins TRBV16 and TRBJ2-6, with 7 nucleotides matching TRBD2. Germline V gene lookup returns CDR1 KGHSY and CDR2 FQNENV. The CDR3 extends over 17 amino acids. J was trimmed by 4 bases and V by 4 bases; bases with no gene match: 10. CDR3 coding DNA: TGTGCCAGCAGCCCCGAGCTGGGGGGGATCGGGGCCAACGTCCTGACTTTC. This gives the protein CASSPELGGIGANVLTF.

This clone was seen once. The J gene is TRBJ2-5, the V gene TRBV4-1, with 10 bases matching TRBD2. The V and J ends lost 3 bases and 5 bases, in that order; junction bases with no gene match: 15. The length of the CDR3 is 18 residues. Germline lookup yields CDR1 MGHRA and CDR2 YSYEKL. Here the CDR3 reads CASSQARASGGRRETQYF. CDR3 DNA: TGCGCCAGCAGCCAGGCTAGGGCTAGCGGGGGTCGGAGGGAGACCCAGTACTTC.

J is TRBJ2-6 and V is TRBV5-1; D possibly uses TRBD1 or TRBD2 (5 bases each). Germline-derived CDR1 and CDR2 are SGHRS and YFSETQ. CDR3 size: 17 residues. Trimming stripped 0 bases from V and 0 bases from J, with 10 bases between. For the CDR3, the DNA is TGCGCCAGCAGCTTGGCCGGGACGAGCTCTGGGGCCAACGTCCTGACTTTC. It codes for CASSLAGTSSGANVLTF. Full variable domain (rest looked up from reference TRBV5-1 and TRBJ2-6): KAGVTQTPRYLIKTRGQQVTLSCSPISGHRSVSWYQQTPGQGLQFLFEYFSETQRNKGNFPGRFSGRQFSNSRSEMNVSTLELGDSALYLCASSLAGTSSGANVLTFGAGSRLTVL.

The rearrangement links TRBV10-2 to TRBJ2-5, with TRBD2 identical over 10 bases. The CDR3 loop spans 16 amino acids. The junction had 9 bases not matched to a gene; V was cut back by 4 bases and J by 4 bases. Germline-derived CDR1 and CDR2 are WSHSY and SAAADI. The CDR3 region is CASSGYDLAGAETQYF. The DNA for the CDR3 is TGCGCCAGCAGTGGGTACGACCTAGCGGGGGCAGAGACCCAGTACTTC.

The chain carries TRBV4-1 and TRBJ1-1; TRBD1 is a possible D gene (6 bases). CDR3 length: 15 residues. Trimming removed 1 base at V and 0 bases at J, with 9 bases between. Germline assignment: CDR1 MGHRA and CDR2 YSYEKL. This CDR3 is CASSQVTGMNTEAFF. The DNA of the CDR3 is TGCGCCAGCAGCCAAGTTACAGGGATGAACACTGAAGCTTTCTTT.

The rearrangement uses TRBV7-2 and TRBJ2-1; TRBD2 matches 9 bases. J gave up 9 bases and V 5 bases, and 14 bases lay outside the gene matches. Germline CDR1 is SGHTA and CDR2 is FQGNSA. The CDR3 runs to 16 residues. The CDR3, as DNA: TGTGCCAGCAGCCAGCTTAGCGGGAGCATACAGGTTGAGCAGTTCTTC. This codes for CASSQLSGSIQVEQFF.

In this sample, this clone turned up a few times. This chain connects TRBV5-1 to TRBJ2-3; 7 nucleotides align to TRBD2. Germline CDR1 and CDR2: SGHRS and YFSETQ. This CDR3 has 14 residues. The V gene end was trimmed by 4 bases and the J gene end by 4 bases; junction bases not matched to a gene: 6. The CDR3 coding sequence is TGCGCCAGCAGCGAGGTCCGGGAGGCAGATACGCAGTATTTT. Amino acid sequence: CASSEVREADTQYF.

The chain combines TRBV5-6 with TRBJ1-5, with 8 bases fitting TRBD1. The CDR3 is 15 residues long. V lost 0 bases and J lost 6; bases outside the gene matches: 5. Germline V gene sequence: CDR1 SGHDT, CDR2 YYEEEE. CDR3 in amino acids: CASSLGRGRLQPQHF. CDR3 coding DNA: TGTGCCAGCAGCTTGGGCAGGGGGCGGCTTCAGCCCCAGCATTTT.